These 25 T cell receptor beta chains came from one sample sequenced in a study of shared clonotypes between healthy human individuals. Repertoires were generated with immunoSEQ multiplex PCR, while TCRdb's copy carries only in-frame clones and drops some. Of about 1 million clones listed, roughly 75% are singletons. The sample comprised memory CD4+ T cells sorted from blood. This sample's subset: CD45RA-negative fraction. The origin of the receptors is a man between 18 and 29 years old in good health.

V is TRBV10-3 and J is TRBJ1-1, with a tentative D call TRBD1 (5 bases). Germline CDR1 and CDR2: ENHRY and SYGVKD. V was cut by 3 bases and J by 4 bases, with 18 bases left in between. This CDR3 region has 16 residues. CDR3 DNA sequence: TGTGCCATCAGTGAATCCGCCAGGGAATCTCGCACTGAAGCTTTCTTT. Translated: CAISESARESRTEAFF.

The V gene is TRBV18, the J gene TRBJ1-2, with 8 bases lining up with TRBD1. CDR3 length: 13 residues. Trimming took 5 bases from V and 6 from J; bases not matched to a gene: 5. CDR1 is KGHSH, CDR2 LQKENI, per germline. CDR3 in amino acids: CASSTLQGDGYTF. Here the CDR3 DNA reads TGTGCCAGCTCAACCCTACAGGGGGATGGCTACACCTTC.

The chain joins TRBV7-8 to TRBJ1-2; D call uncertain. The CDR3 is made up of 13 amino acids. The V end was cut by 4 bases, the J end by 1 base, with 7 bases between. The germline V gene has CDR1 SGHVS and CDR2 FQNEAQ. The CDR3 DNA sequence: TGTGCCAGCAGCTCAGACGGTAACTATGGCTACACCTTC. Protein: CASSSDGNYGYTF. The full variable domain, in which reference TRBV7-8 and TRBJ1-2 provide the parts outside the CDR3, is GAGVSQSPRYKVAKRGQDVALRCDPISGHVSLFWYQQALGQGPEFLTYFQNEAQLDKSGLPSDRFFAERPEGSVSTLKIQRTQQEDSAVYLCASSSDGNYGYTFGSGTRLTVV.

This clone was observed a single time. V and J are TRBV18 and TRBJ2-5; 8 nucleotides line up with TRBD1. Germline CDR1 and CDR2: KGHSH and LQKENI. V shed 3 bases and J 9 bases; nucleotides not matched to a gene: 12. CDR3 length: 15 amino acids. CDR3 sequence reads: CASSPNSGQGAPQYF. As DNA, the CDR3 is TGTGCCAGCTCACCGAACTCCGGACAGGGAGCTCCCCAGTACTTC.

About this clone: This may be a read error: a much more frequent sequence differs by one nucleotide. The sample has other DNA sequences that encode this CDR3 too. V usage is TRBV11-2 and J usage is TRBJ1-1; TRBD1 matches at 9 bases. V shed 4 bases, J shed 2 bases, and the junction held 2 bases outside the gene matches. The V gene's germline CDR1 is SGHAT and CDR2 FQNNGV. CDR3 length: 14 amino acids. CDR3 region: CASSWGQGNTEAFF. The CDR3 DNA follows: TGTGCCAGCAGCTGGGGACAGGGAAACACTGAAGCTTTCTTT.

This chain connects TRBV2 to TRBJ2-7; D call uncertain. Germline V gives CDR1 SNHLY, CDR2 FYNNEI. The CDR3 covers 14 residues. Trimming stripped 1 base from V and 5 bases from J, with 12 bases between. DNA of the CDR3: TGTGCCAGCAGTGAAGGGGGTAGCATAAACGAGCAGTACTTC. This gives the protein CASSEGGSINEQYF.

This clone was recorded a few times. The chain has TRBV11-2 and TRBJ1-6; no clear D gene. The CDR3 covers 14 residues. Trimming cost V 1 base and J 9 bases, with 10 bases left between them. Germline-derived CDR1 and CDR2 are SGHAT and FQNNGV. CDR3 coding DNA: TGTGCCAGCAGCTTAGGGCGGAGGGTTTCACCCCTCCACTTT. Protein: CASSLGRRVSPLHF.

This chain joins TRBV15 and TRBJ2-5; D possibly matches TRBD1 or TRBD2 (5 bases each). CDR1 and CDR2 (germline): LNHNV, YYDKDF (reference sequence). Trimming removed 0 bases from V and 1 base from J, with 6 bases in between. The CDR3 covers 14 residues. CDR3 loop: CATSREGTQETQYF. The CDR3 DNA sequence: TGTGCCACCAGCAGAGAAGGGACCCAAGAGACCCAGTACTTC. Supplemented by reference TRBV15 and TRBJ2-5, the full variable domain reads DAMVIQNPRYQVTQFGKPVTLSCSQTLNHNVMYWYQQKSSQAPKLLFHYYDKDFNNEADTPDNFQSRRPNTSFCFLDIRSPGLGDTAMYLCATSREGTQETQYFGPGTRLLVL.

Remarks on this clone: Other nucleotide sequences in the sample specify the same CDR3. The chain couples TRBV19 to TRBJ1-6; D might be TRBD1 (5 bases). This CDR3 is built from 14 residues. Trimming took 1 base from V and 7 from J, leaving 8 bases between them. Germline lookup yields CDR1 LNHDA and CDR2 SQIVND (reference sequence). This CDR3 reads CASSIAGTNSPLHF. As DNA, the CDR3 is TGTGCCAGTAGTATAGCCGGGACGAATTCACCCCTCCACTTT.

A note on this clone: This same CDR3 is encoded by further DNA sequences in the sample. V gene TRBV9 combines with J gene TRBJ1-4; a possible D gene is TRBD1 (6 bases). CDR3 length equals 14 residues. Germline CDR1 is SGDLS and CDR2 is YYNGEE. V lost 0 bases and J lost 8, with 11 bases in between. CDR3 DNA: TGTGCCAGCAGCGTAGGTGGGGGGCGCGAAAAACTGTTTTTT. This gives the protein CASSVGGGREKLFF.

This clone has more than one count but fewer than ten. The V gene is TRBV4-3, the J gene TRBJ2-1; 10 bases are shared with TRBD1. The V and J ends lost 1 base and 7 bases, in that order; junction bases with no gene match: 10. Looked up from germline, CDR1 is LGHNA and CDR2 is YSLEER. The length of the CDR3 is 17 residues. The CDR3 region is CASSQGFLGTGANEQFF. The CDR3 nucleotides read TGCGCCAGCAGCCAAGGTTTTCTGGGGACAGGGGCTAATGAGCAGTTCTTC.

The rearrangement links TRBV2 to TRBJ1-2, with 8 bases aligning to TRBD1. Germline CDR1 and CDR2: SNHLY and FYNNEI. The CDR3 spans 17 residues. After removal of 6 bases from V and 0 bases from J, the junction contained 12 bases not matched to a gene. CDR3 region: CASSPQGGRGTNYGYTF. DNA for the CDR3: TGTGCCAGCAGCCCACAGGGGGGTAGGGGTACTAACTATGGCTACACCTTC.

The chain couples TRBV5-4 to TRBJ2-7, with D perhaps TRBD1 (5 bases). Trimming took off 3 bases at V and 6 bases at J, with 19 bases between the two ends. Germline values: CDR1 SGHNT, CDR2 YYREEE (reference sequence). The CDR3 consists of 15 residues. The CDR3 nucleotides are TGTGCCAGCAGCTCCCCCGGCAGGGCCCTGGGCGAGCAGTACTTC. This translates into CASSSPGRALGEQYF.

This chain joins TRBV19 and TRBJ1-2; D not resolved. The CDR3 loop spans 14 amino acids. Germline V gene sequence: CDR1 LNHDA, CDR2 SQIVND (reference sequence). Deletions cut 5 bases from V and 2 bases from J, with 12 bases between. CDR3 sequence: CASSLNLGNYGYTF. The CDR3 bases are TGTGCCAGTAGTCTGAATTTAGGGAACTATGGCTACACCTTC. Using reference TRBV19 and TRBJ1-2 for the parts outside the CDR3, the full variable domain is DGGITQSPKYLFRKEGQNVTLSCEQNLNHDAMYWYRQDPGQGLRLIYYSQIVNDFQKGDIAEGYSVSREKKESFPLTVTSAQKNPTAFYLCASSLNLGNYGYTFGSGTRLTVV.

This clone was recorded only once. The chain has TRBV4-1 and TRBJ1-4, with D unclear. This CDR3 has 14 residues. V was pared by 4 bases and J by 3 bases, with 9 bases between. The germline V gene has CDR1 MGHRA and CDR2 YSYEKL. This CDR3 reads CASSPQEANEKLFF. The CDR3 coding sequence is TGCGCCAGCAGCCCCCAGGAGGCTAATGAAAAACTGTTTTTT.

The chain couples TRBV29-1 to TRBJ2-5, with D unclear. From germline, CDR1 is SQVTM and CDR2 ANQGSEA. V was pared by 6 bases and J by 4 bases, with 9 bases between. The length of the CDR3 is 11 residues. DNA for the CDR3: TGCAGCGTGGAGCTAGGAGAGACCCAGTACTTC. It encodes CSVELGETQYF. Full variable domain (outside the CDR3, taken from reference TRBV29-1 and TRBJ2-5): SAVISQKPSRDICQRGTSLTIQCQVDSQVTMMFWYRQQPGQSLTLIATANQGSEATYESGFVIDKFPISRPNLTFSTLTVSNMSPEDSSIYLCSVELGETQYFGPGTRLLVL.

This clone came up once. This sequence joins TRBV9 and TRBJ2-5; maybe TRBD2 (5 bases). Germline V gene data show CDR1 as SGDLS and CDR2 as YYNGEE. Trimming stripped 4 bases from V and 5 bases from J, with 15 bases between. The CDR3 is 14 residues long. This CDR3 reads CASSRADRWETQYF. CDR3 in DNA: TGTGCCAGCAGCAGAGCGGATAGGTGGGAGACCCAGTACTTC.

The rearrangement joins TRBV28 to TRBJ1-4; 7 nucleotides match TRBD1. CDR3 size: 15 residues. The V segment lost 5 bases and the J segment 3 bases; nucleotides outside the gene matches: 6. CDR1 and CDR2 from the germline V gene are MDHEN and SYDVKM. CDR3 sequence reads: CASSRQGGANEKLFF. As DNA, the CDR3 is TGTGCCAGCAGTCGTCAGGGGGGAGCTAATGAAAAACTGTTTTTT.

The chain combines TRBV9 with TRBJ2-5, with TRBD1 matching over 7 bases. Trimming removed 2 bases from V and 2 bases from J; junction bases left unmatched: 3. The CDR3 extends over 14 amino acids. CDR1 is SGDLS and CDR2 is YYNGEE in the germline V gene. CDR3 coding DNA: TGTGCCAGCAGCGTGACAGGGAGACAAGAGACCCAGTACTTC. It yields the protein CASSVTGRQETQYF. Based on the CDR3 plus reference TRBV9 and TRBJ2-5, the full variable domain is DSGVTQTPKHLITATGQRVTLRCSPRSGDLSVYWYQQSLDQGLQFLIQYYNGEERAKGNILERFSAQQFPDLHSELNLSSLELGDSALYFCASSVTGRQETQYFGPGTRLLVL.

The CDR3 DNA reads as TGTGCCAGCAGCCGGGGGGATTCTCGCCAAGAGCAGTTCTTC. Translation gives CASSRGDSRQEQFF. The chain employs TRBV5-4 and TRBJ2-1; 7 nucleotides agree with TRBD2. V was pared by 4 bases and J by 10 bases, with 11 bases of the junction left unmatched. The CDR3 runs 14 residues. Germline assignment: CDR1 SGHNT and CDR2 YYREEE (reference sequence).

This clone was found a few times. The rearrangement links TRBV7-6 to TRBJ2-3; TRBD2 matches at 9 bases. Trimming at V came to 3 bases and at J to 1 base, leaving 5 bases not matched to a gene. Germline CDR1 and CDR2: SGHVS and FNYEAQ. The CDR3 totals 16 residues. CDR3 sequence: CASSLAIAGGTDTQYF. In nucleotides, the CDR3 is TGTGCCAGCAGCTTGGCTATAGCGGGAGGCACAGATACGCAGTATTTT.

This sequence joins TRBV10-1 and TRBJ2-3; TRBD2 matches 13 bases. Germline CDR1 reads WNHNN; CDR2 reads SYGVQD (reference sequence). Germline trimming cut 3 bases from V and 1 base from J; bases unmatched to any gene: 1. The CDR3 is 16 amino acids. Written as DNA, the CDR3 is TGCGCCAGCAGTGACGGACTAGCGGGGGGCACAGATACGCAGTATTTT. Encoded protein: CASSDGLAGGTDTQYF.

The chain carries TRBV7-9 and TRBJ1-2; perhaps TRBD1 as D (5 bases). The CDR3 spans 13 residues. Per germline, CDR1 SEHNR and CDR2 FQNEAQ (reference sequence). Trimming removed 3 bases at V and 1 base at J, with 6 bases between. The CDR3 protein is CASSLTDNYGYTF. Here the CDR3 DNA reads TGTGCCAGCAGCTTGACAGATAACTATGGCTACACCTTC.

This chain joins TRBV28 and TRBJ2-7; a possible D gene is TRBD1 (6 bases). V was pared by 6 bases and J by 6 bases, with 12 bases between. The germline gives CDR1 MDHEN, CDR2 SYDVKM. This CDR3 is built from 12 residues. The CDR3 sequence is CASRGRGSEQYF. The DNA for the CDR3 is TGTGCCAGCAGGGGTAGGGGGTCCGAGCAGTACTTC. Combining the CDR3 with reference TRBV28 and TRBJ2-7 gives the whole variable domain DVKVTQSSRYLVKRTGEKVFLECVQDMDHENMFWYRQDPGLGLRLIYFSYDVKMKEKGDIPEGYSVSREKKERFSLILESASTNQTSMYLCASRGRGSEQYFGPGTRLTVT.

This clone was observed at least ten times. The J gene is TRBJ2-1, the V gene TRBV5-1, with D possibly being TRBD2 (5 bases). Germline loops: CDR1 SGHRS, CDR2 YFSETQ. Trimming left V 7 bases short and J 6 bases short, with 20 bases between. This CDR3 is built from 15 residues. The CDR3 DNA reads as TGCGCCAGCGGAACTACCTTTCGGGAAACCAATGAGCAGTTCTTC. This gives the protein CASGTTFRETNEQFF.